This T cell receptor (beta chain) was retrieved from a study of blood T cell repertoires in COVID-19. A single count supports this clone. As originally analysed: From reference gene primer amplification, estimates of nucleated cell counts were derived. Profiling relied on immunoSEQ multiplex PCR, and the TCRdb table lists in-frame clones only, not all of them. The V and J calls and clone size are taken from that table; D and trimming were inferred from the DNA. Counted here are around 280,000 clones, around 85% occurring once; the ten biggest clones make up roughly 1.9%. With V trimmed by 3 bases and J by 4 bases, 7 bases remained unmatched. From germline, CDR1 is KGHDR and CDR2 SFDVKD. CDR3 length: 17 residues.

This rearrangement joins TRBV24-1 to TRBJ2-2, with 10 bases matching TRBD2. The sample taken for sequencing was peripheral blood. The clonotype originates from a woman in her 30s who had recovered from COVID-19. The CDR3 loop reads CATSDPSGSVGTGELFF. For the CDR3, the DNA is TGTGCCACCAGTGATCCTAGCGGGAGTGTCGGCACCGGGGAGCTGTTTTTT.